These 10 T cell receptor beta chains originate from one sample sequenced in a study of identical twins. TCRdb re-called the 5' RACE reads with MiXCR, one entry per CDR3 protein. The data contain around 340,000 distinct CDR3 sequences, over 9% of them singletons. The sample was also linked to a second study, of yellow fever vaccine responses in identical twins.

The sequencing sample was made of CD8+ T cells sorted from blood. The receptors stem from a woman younger than 30 in good health.

This clonotype has only a few counts. V gene TRBV27 combines with J gene TRBJ2-1, with D maybe TRBD1 (6 bases). The length of the CDR3 is 14 residues. Trimming left V 5 bases short and J 7 bases short, with 15 bases between. Germline lookup yields CDR1 MNHEY and CDR2 SMNVEV (reference sequence). For the CDR3, the DNA is TGTGCCAGCAGTGCCAGAGGGGGTTGGAATGAGCAGTTCTTC. It translates to CASSARGGWNEQFF.

The chain links TRBV15 to TRBJ2-1; 9 bases fit TRBD2. The length of the CDR3 is 13 residues. Per the germline V gene, CDR1 is LNHNV and CDR2 is YYDKDF (reference sequence). J gave up 4 bases and V 8 bases, and 3 bases lay outside the gene matches. This CDR3 is CATGLARYNEQFF. In nucleotides, the CDR3 is TGTGCCACCGGACTAGCGCGTTACAATGAGCAGTTCTTC.

This chain links TRBV10-1 with TRBJ2-3; a possible D gene is TRBD2 (5 bases). Germline V gives CDR1 WNHNN, CDR2 SYGVQD (reference sequence). CDR3 length equals 15 residues. The V end was cut by 3 bases, the J end by 1 base, with 11 bases between. The CDR3 sequence is CASSDGGFGTDTQYF. CDR3 sequence (DNA): TGCGCCAGCAGTGACGGAGGTTTCGGCACAGATACGCAGTATTTT.

This clonotype has a count of ten or more. V and J are TRBV4-2 and TRBJ2-1, with D perhaps matching TRBD1 (6 bases). This CDR3 has 16 residues. Germline V gene lookup returns CDR1 LGHNA and CDR2 YNFKEQ. The germline V and J ends were trimmed by 1 base and 0 bases, with 10 bases remaining between them. The CDR3 nucleotides are TGTGCCAGCAGCCAAGTGGGGGCTAGCTCCTACAATGAGCAGTTCTTC. Translation: CASSQVGASSYNEQFF.

This clonotype came up a few times. V usage is TRBV4-1 and J usage is TRBJ2-1, with a tentative D call TRBD1 (5 bases). The CDR3 sequence is 15 residues long. Per germline, CDR1 MGHRA and CDR2 YSYEKL. Trimming pared 4 bases from V and 2 bases from J, leaving 12 bases between. The CDR3, as DNA: TGCGCCAGCAGCCCGACAGTGGGAACCTACAATGAGCAGTTCTTC. This translates into CASSPTVGTYNEQFF.

V and J are TRBV10-3 and TRBJ2-7; 9 bases agree with TRBD1. Germline CDR1 is ENHRY and CDR2 is SYGVKD. Germline trimming cut 4 bases from V and 2 bases from J; bases unmatched to any gene: 6. CDR3 length: 15 residues. DNA for the CDR3: TGTGCCATCAGTGGCGGGACAGGGATCCCCTACGAGCAGTACGTC. It is translated as CAISGGTGIPYEQYV.

The gene calls are TRBV12-5 and TRBJ2-1; D tentatively reads TRBD1 or TRBD2 (6 bases each). V was shortened by 7 bases and J by 2 bases, with 18 bases between the two germline ends. The CDR3 covers 16 residues. Germline V gene lookup returns CDR1 LGHNT and CDR2 FRNRAP. CDR3 DNA sequence: TGTGCTAGTGCCCGGTCGGGGAGGACAGCCTACAATGAGCAGTTCTTC. It is translated as CASARSGRTAYNEQFF.

The chain joins TRBV4-1 to TRBJ2-7, with D perhaps matching TRBD1 (6 bases). There are 13 residues in the CDR3. The V end was cut by 1 base, the J end by 3 bases, with 7 bases between. From germline, CDR1 is MGHRA and CDR2 YSYEKL. Written as DNA, the CDR3 is TGCGCCAGCAGCCAAGCCAGGGGCTACGAGCAGTACGTC. Protein: CASSQARGYEQYV.

The chain is built from TRBV15 and TRBJ2-7; weak D call: TRBD1 (6 bases). Trimming shortened V by 4 bases and J by 4 bases, and 11 bases separated the two germline ends. Looked up from germline, CDR1 is LNHNV and CDR2 is YYDKDF (reference sequence). This CDR3 is built from 13 residues. The CDR3 spells CATSTGVRYEQYF. For the CDR3, the DNA is TGTGCCACCAGCACAGGGGTTCGATACGAGCAGTACTTC. Complete variable domain (other parts from reference TRBV15 and TRBJ2-7): DAMVIQNPRYQVTQFGKPVTLSCSQTLNHNVMYWYQQKSSQAPKLLFHYYDKDFNNEADTPDNFQSRRPNTSFCFLDIRSPGLGDTAMYLCATSTGVRYEQYFGPGTRLTVT.

In its sample, this clonotype was seen a few times. The rearrangement joins TRBV9 to TRBJ2-7; D gene uncertain. The CDR3 has 15 residues. The V end was cut by 2 bases, the J end by 4 bases, with 16 bases between. Germline V CDR1 and CDR2: SGDLS, YYNGEE. CDR3 coding DNA: TGTGCCAGCAGCGTGTCTTCCGACCTAGATTACGAGCAGTACTTC. Translating gives CASSVSSDLDYEQYF.